The present T cell receptor (beta chain) was sequenced within a study of blood T cell repertoires in COVID-19. The germline CDR1 and CDR2 sequences are SEHNR and FQNEAQ (reference sequence). The CDR3 extends over 15 amino acids. The V and J ends lost 3 bases and 11 bases respectively, with 19 bases between them. Data came from immunoSEQ multiplex PCR; TCRdb stores just in-frame clones and leaves some out. In the table there are 200,000 or so clones, less than 85% of which are singletons. This clone was seen a handful of times. The sample comprised PBMCs or T cells enriched from blood (not recorded which). This sequence originates from a man aged 60-69 years who had recovered from COVID-19. The chain links TRBV7-9 to TRBJ2-2; TRBD2 is a possible D gene (5 bases). The CDR3 DNA reads TGTGCCAGCAGCTTTGGCGGGTCGGTGCCGGGTGAGCTGTTTTTT. Translation: CASSFGGSVPGELFF.